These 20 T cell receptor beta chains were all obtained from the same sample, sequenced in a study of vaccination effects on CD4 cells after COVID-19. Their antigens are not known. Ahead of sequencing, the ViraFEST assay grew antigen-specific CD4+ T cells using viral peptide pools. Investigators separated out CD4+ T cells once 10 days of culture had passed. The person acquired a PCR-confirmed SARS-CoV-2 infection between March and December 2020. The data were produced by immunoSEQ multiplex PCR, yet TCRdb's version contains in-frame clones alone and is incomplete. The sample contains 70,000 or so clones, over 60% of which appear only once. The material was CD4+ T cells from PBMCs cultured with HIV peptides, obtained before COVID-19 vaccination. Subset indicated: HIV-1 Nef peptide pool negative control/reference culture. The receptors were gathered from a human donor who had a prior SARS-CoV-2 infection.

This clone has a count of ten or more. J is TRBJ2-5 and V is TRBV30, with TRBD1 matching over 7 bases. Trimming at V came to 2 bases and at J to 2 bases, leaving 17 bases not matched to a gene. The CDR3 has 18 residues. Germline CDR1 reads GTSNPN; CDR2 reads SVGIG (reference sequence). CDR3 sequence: CAWSFWTDRQGKQETQYF. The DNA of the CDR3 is TGTGCCTGGAGTTTTTGGACCGACCGACAGGGTAAACAAGAGACCCAGTACTTC.

CDR3 sequence (DNA): TGTGCCAGTAGCTCCCACCCACGACGGGGAGCCAGCCAGCCCCAGCATTTT. Its translation: CASSSHPRRGASQPQHF. This chain connects TRBV19 to TRBJ1-5, with no clear D. CDR3 size: 17 residues. The germline CDR1 and CDR2 sequences are LNHDA and SQIVND (reference sequence). V was trimmed by 6 bases and J by 7 bases, leaving 25 bases between them.

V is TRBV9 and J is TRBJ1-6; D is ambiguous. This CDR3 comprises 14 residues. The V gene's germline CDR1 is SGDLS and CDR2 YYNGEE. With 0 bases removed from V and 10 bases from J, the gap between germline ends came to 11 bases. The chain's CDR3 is CASSVGGYDSPLHF. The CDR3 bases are TGTGCCAGCAGCGTAGGAGGATATGACTCACCCCTCCACTTT.

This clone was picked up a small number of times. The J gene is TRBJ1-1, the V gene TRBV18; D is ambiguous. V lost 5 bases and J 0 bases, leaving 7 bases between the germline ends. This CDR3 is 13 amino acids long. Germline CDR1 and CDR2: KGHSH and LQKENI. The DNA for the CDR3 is TGTGCCAGCTCAGAAAACCTGAACACTGAAGCTTTCTTT. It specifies CASSENLNTEAFF. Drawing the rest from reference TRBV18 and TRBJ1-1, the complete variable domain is NAGVMQNPRHLVRRRGQEARLRCSPMKGHSHVYWYRQLPEEGLKFMVYLQKENIIDESGMPKERFSAEFPKEGPSILRIQQVVRGDSAAYFCASSENLNTEAFFGQGTRLTVV.

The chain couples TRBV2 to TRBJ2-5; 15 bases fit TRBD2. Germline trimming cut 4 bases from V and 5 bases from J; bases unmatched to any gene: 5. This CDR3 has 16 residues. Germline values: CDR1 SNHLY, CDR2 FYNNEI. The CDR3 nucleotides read TGTGCCAGCAGTGGGACTAGCGGGGGGGCCGGCGAGACCCAGTACTTC. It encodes CASSGTSGGAGETQYF.

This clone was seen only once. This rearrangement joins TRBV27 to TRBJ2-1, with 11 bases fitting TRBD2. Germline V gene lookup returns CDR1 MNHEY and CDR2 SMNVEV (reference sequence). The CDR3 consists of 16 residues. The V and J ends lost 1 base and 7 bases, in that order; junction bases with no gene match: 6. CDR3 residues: CASSLFGVAGGNEQFF. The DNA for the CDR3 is TGTGCCAGCAGTTTATTTGGGGTAGCGGGAGGGAATGAGCAGTTCTTC.

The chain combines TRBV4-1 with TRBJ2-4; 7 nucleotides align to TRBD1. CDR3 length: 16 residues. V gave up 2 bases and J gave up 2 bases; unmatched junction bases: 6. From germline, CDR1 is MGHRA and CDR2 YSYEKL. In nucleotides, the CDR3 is TGCGCCAGCAGCCAACTTCACAGGGGAACCAAAAACATTCAGTACTTC. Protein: CASSQLHRGTKNIQYF.

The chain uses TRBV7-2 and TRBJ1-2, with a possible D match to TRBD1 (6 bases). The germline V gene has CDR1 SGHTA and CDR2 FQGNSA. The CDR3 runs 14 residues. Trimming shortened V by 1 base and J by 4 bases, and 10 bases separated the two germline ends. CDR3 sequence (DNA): TGTGCCAGCAGCTTAGGGGGGGCCAGCTATGGCTACACCTTC. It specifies CASSLGGASYGYTF.

The CDR3 coding sequence is TGTGCCAGCAGCATATCCCCCGGGGAGCGCGAGCAGTACTTC. It is translated as CASSISPGEREQYF. The J gene is TRBJ2-7, the V gene TRBV3-1 (or the pseudogene TRBV3-2); perhaps TRBD2 as D (5 bases). The CDR3 covers 14 residues. V lost 5 bases, J lost 6 bases, and 17 bases lay in between. Germline V lookup: CDR1 LGHDT, CDR2 YNNKEL (reference sequence).

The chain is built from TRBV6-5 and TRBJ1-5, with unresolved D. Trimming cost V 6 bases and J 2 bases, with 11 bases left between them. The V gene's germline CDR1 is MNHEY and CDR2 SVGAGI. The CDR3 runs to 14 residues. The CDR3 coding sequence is TGTGCCAGCAGGGGCCCAGCTGGCAATCAGCCCCAGCATTTT. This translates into CASRGPAGNQPQHF.

In DNA form, the CDR3 reads TGTGCCAGCAGCCTAGCGGGGAGCTCCTACAATGAGCAGTTCTTC. Translated, it gives CASSLAGSSYNEQFF. The chain recombines TRBV5-4 with TRBJ2-1; 9 nucleotides agree with TRBD2. This CDR3 is built from 15 residues. From germline, CDR1 is SGHNT and CDR2 YYREEE (reference sequence). Trimming took 4 bases from V and 0 from J; bases not matched to a gene: 2. Looking up the rest from reference TRBV5-4 and TRBJ2-1 gives the full variable domain: ETGVTQSPTHLIKTRGQQVTLRCSSQSGHNTVSWYQQALGQGPQFIFQYYREEENGRGNFPPRFSGLQFPNYSSELNVNALELDDSALYLCASSLAGSSYNEQFFGPGTRLTVL.

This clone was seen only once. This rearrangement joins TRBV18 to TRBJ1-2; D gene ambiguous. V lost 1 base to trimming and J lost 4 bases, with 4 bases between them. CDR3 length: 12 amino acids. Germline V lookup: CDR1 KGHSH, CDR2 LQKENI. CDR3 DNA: TGTGCCAGCTCACCACAGCGCTATGGCTACACCTTC. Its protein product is CASSPQRYGYTF.

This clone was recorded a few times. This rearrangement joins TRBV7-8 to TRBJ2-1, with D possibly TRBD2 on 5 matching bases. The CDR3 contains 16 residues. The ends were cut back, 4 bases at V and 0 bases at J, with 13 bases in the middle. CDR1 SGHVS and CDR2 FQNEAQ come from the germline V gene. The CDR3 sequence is CASSSPGIPSYNEQFF. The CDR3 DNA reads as TGTGCCAGCAGCTCCCCGGGGATCCCCTCCTACAATGAGCAGTTCTTC.

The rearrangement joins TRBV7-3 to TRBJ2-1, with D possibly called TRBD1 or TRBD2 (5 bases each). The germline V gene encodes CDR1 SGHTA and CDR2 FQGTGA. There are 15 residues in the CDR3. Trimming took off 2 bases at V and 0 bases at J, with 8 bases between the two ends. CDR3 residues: CASSLLGVSYNEQFF. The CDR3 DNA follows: TGTGCCAGCAGCTTATTGGGGGTCTCCTACAATGAGCAGTTCTTC.

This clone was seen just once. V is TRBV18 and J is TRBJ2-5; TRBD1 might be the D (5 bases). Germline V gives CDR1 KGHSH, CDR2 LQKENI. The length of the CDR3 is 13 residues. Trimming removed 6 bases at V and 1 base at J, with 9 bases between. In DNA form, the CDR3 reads TGTGCCAGCTCTCGACAGCGCCAAGAGACCCAGTACTTC. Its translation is CASSRQRQETQYF.

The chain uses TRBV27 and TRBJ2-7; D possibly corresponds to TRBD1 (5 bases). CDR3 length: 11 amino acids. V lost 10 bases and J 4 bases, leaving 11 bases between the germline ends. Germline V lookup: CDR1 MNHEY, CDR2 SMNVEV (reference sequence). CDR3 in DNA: TGTGCCAACTACGACAGATACGAGCAGTACTTC. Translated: CANYDRYEQYF.

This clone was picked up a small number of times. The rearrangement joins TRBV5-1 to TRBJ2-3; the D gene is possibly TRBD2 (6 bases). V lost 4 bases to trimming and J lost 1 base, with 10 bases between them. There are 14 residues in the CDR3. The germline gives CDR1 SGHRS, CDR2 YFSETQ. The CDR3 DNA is TGCGCCAGCAGCACGTCTAGCGGCACAGATACGCAGTATTTT. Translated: CASSTSSGTDTQYF.

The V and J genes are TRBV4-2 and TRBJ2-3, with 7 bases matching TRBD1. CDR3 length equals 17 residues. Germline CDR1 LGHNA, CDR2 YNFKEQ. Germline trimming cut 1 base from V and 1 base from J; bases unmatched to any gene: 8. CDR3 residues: CASSQVQGGSGTDTQYF. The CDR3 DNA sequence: TGTGCCAGCAGCCAAGTTCAAGGGGGCAGCGGCACAGATACGCAGTATTTT.

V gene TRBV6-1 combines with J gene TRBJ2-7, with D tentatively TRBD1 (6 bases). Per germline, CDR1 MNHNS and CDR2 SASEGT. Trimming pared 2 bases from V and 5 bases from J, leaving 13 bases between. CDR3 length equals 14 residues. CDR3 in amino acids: CASSERWGPHEQYF. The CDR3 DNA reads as TGTGCCAGCAGTGAACGCTGGGGGCCCCACGAGCAGTACTTC.

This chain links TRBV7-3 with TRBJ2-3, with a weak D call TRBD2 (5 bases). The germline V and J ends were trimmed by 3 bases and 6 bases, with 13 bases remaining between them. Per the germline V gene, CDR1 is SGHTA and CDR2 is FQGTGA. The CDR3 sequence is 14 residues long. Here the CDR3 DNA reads TGTGCCAGCAGCTTCGCGGGTTCCGGGGATACGCAGTATTTT. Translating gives CASSFAGSGDTQYF.